The 24 T cell receptor beta chains in this list originate from one sample, sequenced in a study of CD8 T cells in Susac syndrome. Reverse transcription used about 0.45 to 1 ug RNA and random hexamers. TCRdb reanalysed the immunoSEQ multiplex PCR reads using MiXCR and keeps one entry per CDR3 protein. Of about 23,000 distinct CDR3 sequences in the sample, 90% to 95% were seen once. The sequenced material came from CD8+ T cells from PBMCs. Every receptor here comes from a human donor with Susac syndrome.

The chain joins TRBV4-1 to TRBJ2-4; no definite D call. Germline CDR1 and CDR2: MGHRA and YSYEKL. The CDR3 totals 18 residues. V was shortened by 1 base and J by 2 bases, with 18 bases between the two germline ends. In DNA form, the CDR3 reads TGCGCCAGCAGCCAAGGTCGTCTCATGCCCGAGCCCAAAAACATTCAGTACTTC. Its protein product is CASSQGRLMPEPKNIQYF.

This rearrangement joins TRBV15 to TRBJ2-1, with a tentative D call TRBD2 (5 bases). The CDR3 totals 15 residues. V was cut by 7 bases and J by 1 base, with 14 bases left in between. Germline V gene data show CDR1 as LNHNV and CDR2 as YYDKDF (reference sequence). The CDR3 DNA reads as TGTGCCACCAAAAAGAGCGGTGCTTCCTACAATGAGCAGTTCTTC. Encoded protein: CATKKSGASYNEQFF.

The rearrangement uses TRBV5-6 and TRBJ2-7, with D tentatively TRBD1 or TRBD2 (5 bases each). Germline-derived CDR1 and CDR2 are SGHDT and YYEEEE. The CDR3 spans 15 residues. V dropped 0 bases and J dropped 7 bases, with 17 bases sitting between them. This chain's CDR3 is CASSLEQGPLKEQYF. As DNA, the CDR3 is TGTGCCAGCAGCTTGGAGCAGGGACCTTTGAAAGAGCAGTACTTC.

The rearrangement joins TRBV6-1 to TRBJ2-3; no clear D gene. The CDR3 sequence is 14 residues long. V lost 8 bases and J 4 bases, leaving 16 bases between the germline ends. Germline assignment: CDR1 MNHNS and CDR2 SASEGT. The CDR3 loop is CASVLGSAADTQYF. The CDR3 nucleotides are TGTGCCAGCGTCCTTGGGTCCGCGGCAGATACGCAGTATTTT.

The CDR3 nucleotides read TGCAGTGCCAGTGGTTTAAGGGTCACTGAAGCTTTCTTT. It yields the protein CSASGLRVTEAFF. The chain carries TRBV20-1 and TRBJ1-1; D uncertain. Germline loops: CDR1 DFQATT, CDR2 SNEGSKA (reference sequence). CDR3 length equals 13 residues. V lost 6 bases, J lost 4 bases, and 15 bases lay in between.

The gene calls are TRBV24-1 and TRBJ2-3; D is uncertain. Germline values: CDR1 KGHDR, CDR2 SFDVKD. Trimming removed 2 bases from V and 4 bases from J, with 9 bases in between. The CDR3 totals 14 residues. The CDR3 is CATSDWHSADTQYF. CDR3 DNA: TGTGCCACCAGTGATTGGCATTCCGCAGATACGCAGTATTTT.

The chain is built from TRBV4-2 and TRBJ2-1; D is possibly TRBD2 (5 bases). V was pared by 0 bases and J by 7 bases, with 7 bases between. Germline V gene sequence: CDR1 LGHNA, CDR2 YNFKEQ. CDR3 length: 13 residues. The CDR3: CASSQDGENEQFF. The CDR3 region has the DNA TGTGCCAGCAGCCAAGATGGGGAGAATGAGCAGTTCTTC.

This sequence joins TRBV18 and TRBJ1-5; tentatively, D is TRBD1 (5 bases). This CDR3 region has 15 residues. The ends were cut back, 1 base at V and 5 bases at J, with 12 bases in the middle. From germline, CDR1 is KGHSH and CDR2 LQKENI. In nucleotides, the CDR3 is TGTGCCAGCTCACCACATCAGGGTTGGGATCAGCCCCAGCATTTT. Translated: CASSPHQGWDQPQHF. Full variable domain (missing parts from reference TRBV18 and TRBJ1-5): NAGVMQNPRHLVRRRGQEARLRCSPMKGHSHVYWYRQLPEEGLKFMVYLQKENIIDESGMPKERFSAEFPKEGPSILRIQQVVRGDSAAYFCASSPHQGWDQPQHFGDGTRLSIL.

V is TRBV29-1 and J is TRBJ2-1; TRBD2 matches at 7 bases. The CDR3 totals 14 residues. Per germline, CDR1 SQVTM and CDR2 ANQGSEA. J gave up 5 bases and V 0 bases, and 4 bases lay outside the gene matches. The CDR3 sequence: CSVEDRSGHNEQFF. The CDR3 nucleotides read TGCAGCGTTGAAGATCGTAGCGGGCACAATGAGCAGTTCTTC.

The chain links TRBV7-8 to TRBJ2-2, with D maybe TRBD2 (5 bases). The V gene lost 2 bases and the J gene lost 2 bases, with 12 bases spanning the gap. Per the germline V gene, CDR1 is SGHVS and CDR2 is FQNEAQ. The CDR3 is 16 residues long. The CDR3 spells CASSLRGGPNTGELFF. CDR3 sequence (DNA): TGTGCCAGCAGCTTAAGAGGAGGCCCCAACACCGGGGAGCTGTTTTTT. Full variable domain (outside the CDR3, taken from reference TRBV7-8 and TRBJ2-2): GAGVSQSPRYKVAKRGQDVALRCDPISGHVSLFWYQQALGQGPEFLTYFQNEAQLDKSGLPSDRFFAERPEGSVSTLKIQRTQQEDSAVYLCASSLRGGPNTGELFFGEGSRLTVL.

V is TRBV5-1 and J is TRBJ2-3; D is undetermined. The CDR3 loop spans 11 amino acids. Trimming left V 5 bases short and J 2 bases short, with 3 bases between. Germline V gives CDR1 SGHRS, CDR2 YFSETQ. The CDR3 nucleotides read TGCGCCAGCAGAGACACAGATACGCAGTATTTT. Amino acid sequence: CASRDTDTQYF.

The chain is built from TRBV28 and TRBJ1-1, with 8 nucleotides matching TRBD1. Germline lookup yields CDR1 MDHEN and CDR2 SYDVKM. The J segment lost 3 bases and the V segment lost 6 bases, leaving 6 bases of the junction unmatched. CDR3 length equals 14 residues. The CDR3 DNA follows: TGTGCCAGCAGCCCCGACAGGGGAGACACTGAAGCTTTCTTT. Protein sequence: CASSPDRGDTEAFF.

The rearrangement links TRBV28 to TRBJ1-5; no clear D. CDR3 length: 15 amino acids. Deletions cut 7 bases from V and 0 bases from J, with 13 bases between. The germline V gene has CDR1 MDHEN and CDR2 SYDVKM. CDR3 sequence reads: CASISTGVSNQPQHF. In nucleotides, the CDR3 is TGTGCCAGCATTTCTACGGGAGTTAGCAATCAGCCCCAGCATTTT.

This chain uses TRBV7-9 with TRBJ2-5; D could derive from TRBD1 or TRBD2 (5 bases each). V was pared by 1 base and J by 4 bases, with 19 bases between. Germline V gives CDR1 SEHNR, CDR2 FQNEAQ (reference sequence). This CDR3 comprises 17 residues. This chain's CDR3 is CASSLGFAGRERETQYF. The CDR3 region has the DNA TGTGCCAGCAGCTTAGGGTTCGCGGGCAGGGAGCGAGAGACCCAGTACTTC.

V usage is TRBV12-3 or TRBV12-4 and J usage is TRBJ1-6, with D uncertain. The CDR3 covers 16 residues. With 3 bases removed from V and 4 bases from J, the gap between germline ends came to 13 bases. The chain's CDR3 is CASSLDGVLYNSPLHF. The CDR3 nucleotides read TGTGCCAGCAGTTTGGACGGAGTCCTATATAATTCACCCCTCCACTTT.

This chain joins TRBV7-9 and TRBJ1-2; 7 bases fit TRBD1. The CDR3 is made up of 14 amino acids. With V trimmed by 5 bases and J by 5 bases, 8 bases remained unmatched. Germline V gives CDR1 SEHNR, CDR2 FQNEAQ (reference sequence). The CDR3 DNA reads as TGTGCCAGCAGCCGACCGGGACAGCTTTATGGCTACACCTTC. Protein sequence: CASSRPGQLYGYTF. The full variable domain, completed using reference TRBV7-9 and TRBJ1-2, is DTGVSQNPRHKITKRGQNVTFRCDPISEHNRLYWYRQTLGQGPEFLTYFQNEAQLEKSRLLSDRFSAERPKGSFSTLEIQRTEQGDSAMYLCASSRPGQLYGYTFGSGTRLTVV.

This chain's CDR3 is CASSQTGNYGYTF. CDR3 nucleotide sequence: TGTGCCAGCAGCCAAACAGGGAACTATGGCTACACCTTC. This chain uses TRBV7-9 with TRBJ1-2, with D tentatively TRBD1 (6 bases). This CDR3 has 13 amino acids. The V gene's germline CDR1 is SEHNR and CDR2 FQNEAQ (reference sequence). V shed 5 bases and J shed 2 bases, with 9 bases lying between them.

This sequence joins TRBV5-1 and TRBJ2-2; D is ambiguous. This CDR3 comprises 15 residues. V gave up 4 bases and J gave up 5 bases, with 15 bases separating them. Germline loops: CDR1 SGHRS, CDR2 YFSETQ. The DNA of the CDR3 is TGCGCCAGCAGCCCCGAAGGGCTCGGGACCGGGGAGCTGTTTTTT. Its protein is CASSPEGLGTGELFF.

A note on this clonotype: The CDR3 does not end in the conserved phenylalanine or tryptophan, so this is likely a read error. This rearrangement joins TRBV6-2 or TRBV6-3 to TRBJ2-7, with D tentatively TRBD1 or TRBD2 (5 bases each). Looked up from germline, CDR1 is MNHEY and CDR2 is SVGEGT. V lost 8 bases, J lost 0 bases, and 8 bases lay in between. The CDR3 consists of 12 residues. For the CDR3, the DNA is TGTGCCAGCCGGGACGCCTCCTACGAGCAGTACTTG. Translation: CASRDASYEQYL.

The genes are TRBV6-5 and TRBJ2-7; D gene uncertain. The CDR3 runs 13 residues. Looked up from germline, CDR1 is MNHEY and CDR2 is SVGAGI. Trimming removed 0 bases at V and 1 base at J, with 4 bases between. In nucleotides, the CDR3 is TGTGCCAGCAGTTACTCGGAGTCCTACGAGCAGTACTTC. Translating gives CASSYSESYEQYF.

This clonotype was detected only once. This chain connects TRBV19 to TRBJ2-1; TRBD2 is a possible D gene (5 bases). V was shortened by 1 base and J by 10 bases, with 14 bases between the two germline ends. Germline V CDR1 and CDR2: LNHDA, SQIVND (reference sequence). The CDR3 totals 14 residues. CDR3 residues: CASSIGAPSGEQFF. CDR3 DNA: TGTGCCAGTAGTATAGGTGCTCCCTCGGGGGAGCAGTTCTTC.

The chain links TRBV12-3 or TRBV12-4 to TRBJ1-2; 7 nucleotides align to TRBD1. This CDR3 is built from 17 residues. V gave up 8 bases and J gave up 2 bases; unmatched junction bases: 17. The CDR3: CASDNPTGQAPNYGYTF. DNA of the CDR3: TGTGCCAGCGATAACCCAACTGGACAGGCCCCGAACTATGGCTACACCTTC.

The rearrangement links TRBV7-9 to TRBJ1-2; TRBD1 agrees at 10 bases. Germline V gene sequence: CDR1 SEHNR, CDR2 FQNEAQ (reference sequence). The V segment lost 6 bases and the J segment 9 bases; nucleotides outside the gene matches: 10. The CDR3 extends over 14 amino acids. The CDR3: CASSSDGQGERYTF. CDR3 bases: TGTGCCAGCAGTTCAGACGGACAGGGGGAACGCTACACCTTC.

This sequence joins TRBV29-1 and TRBJ1-1, with D possibly TRBD1 on 5 matching bases. This CDR3 is built from 12 residues. V was clipped by 5 bases and J by 7 bases, with 14 bases between them. Germline V lookup: CDR1 SQVTM, CDR2 ANQGSEA. DNA of the CDR3: TGCAGCGTTATCGGCACGGGGGTTGAAGCTTTCTTT. Its protein is CSVIGTGVEAFF.